These 10 T cell receptor beta chains originate from one sample sequenced in a study of neurological immune-mediated disorders (dated by TCRdb to about 2019). The time point label, read with the paper, signifies: longitudinal time-point 2. Libraries were constructed by 5' RACE. The reads were generated on an Illumina HiSeq 2500. In-frame beta chains were kept once TCRdb had trimmed the public reads at Q25 with fastp and called clones with MiXCR. Identical CDR3 proteins give one entry, which carries the most common genes and DNA. The sample has 100,000 or so distinct CDR3 sequences on record, about 13% of them singletons. Just under 5% of the sample goes to the ten largest clones. Sequencing was done on a sample of PBMCs. These receptors came from a female donor with HTLV-1-associated myelopathy (HAM/TSP).

This clonotype was seen repeatedly, ten times or more. The rearrangement links TRBV27 to TRBJ1-2; 8 bases are shared with TRBD1. Losses at the gene ends were 1 base for V and 2 bases for J; bases not matched to a gene: 3. The CDR3 is 15 amino acids. Germline CDR1 MNHEY, CDR2 SMNVEV (reference sequence). CDR3 sequence: CASSLFGQGNYGYTF. In DNA form, the CDR3 reads TGTGCCAGCAGTTTATTCGGACAGGGAAACTATGGCTACACCTTC.

This clonotype occurred many times. This chain links TRBV5-1 with TRBJ1-6, with D unresolved. With 4 bases removed from V and 8 bases from J, the gap between germline ends came to 13 bases. The CDR3 is 14 amino acids. Germline loops: CDR1 SGHRS, CDR2 YFSETQ. CDR3 sequence: CASSRIGSDSPLHF. CDR3 bases: TGCGCCAGCAGCCGGATCGGTAGTGATTCACCCCTCCACTTT. Combining the CDR3 with reference TRBV5-1 and TRBJ1-6 gives the whole variable domain KAGVTQTPRYLIKTRGQQVTLSCSPISGHRSVSWYQQTPGQGLQFLFEYFSETQRNKGNFPGRFSGRQFSNSRSEMNVSTLELGDSALYLCASSRIGSDSPLHFGNGTRLTVT.

Comment on this clonotype: A read error is possible here, since a much larger clone lies one base away. CDR3 nucleotide sequence: TGTGCCAGCAACCAGGCATCGAACACCGGGAAGCTGTTTTTT. Translated, it gives CASNQASNTGKLFF. This sequence joins TRBV5-1 and TRBJ2-2, with D possibly being TRBD2 (5 bases). There are 14 residues in the CDR3. Germline V gives CDR1 SGHRS, CDR2 YFSETQ.

This clonotype occurred once. The CDR3 bases are TGTGCCAGCAGTTCCGGGGACCGAAGGCATACGCAGTATTTT. Protein: CASSSGDRRHTQYF. The chain joins TRBV7-2 to TRBJ2-3, with D possibly called TRBD1 or TRBD2 (5 bases each). CDR1 SGHTA and CDR2 FQGNSA come from the germline V gene. CDR3 length: 14 residues. Trimming removed 6 bases from V and 7 bases from J, with 17 bases in between.

In this sample, this clonotype turned up many times. Germline and junction disagree at one end, which may indicate a read error. CDR3 DNA: TGTGCCAGCAGTTTAGCATCGGGAAACAATGAGCAGTTCTTC. As protein: CASSLASGNNEQFF. V is TRBV7-2 and J is TRBJ2-1; TRBD2 is a possible D gene (5 bases). The CDR3 totals 14 residues. CDR1 and CDR2 (germline): SGHTA, FQGNSA.

There are a few counts of this clonotype. V usage is TRBV4-1 and J usage is TRBJ2-2, with TRBD2 matching over 10 bases. V lost 4 bases and J lost 5; bases outside the gene matches: 16. The CDR3 runs to 19 residues. The V gene's germline CDR1 is MGHRA and CDR2 YSYEKL. CDR3 bases: TGCGCCAGCAGCCCCTCGAGCGGGGGGGCCCTCGGGCGGACCGGGGAGCTGTTTTTT. Its protein is CASSPSSGGALGRTGELFF.

This chain links TRBV19 with TRBJ2-1; D is undetermined. Trimming took 6 bases from V and 5 from J, leaving 14 bases between them. CDR3 size: 14 residues. Per the germline V gene, CDR1 is LNHDA and CDR2 is SQIVND (reference sequence). In nucleotides, the CDR3 is TGTGCCAGTAGACCAGCGTCGGTAGACAATGAGCAGTTCTTC. Protein sequence: CASRPASVDNEQFF.

This clonotype was seen ten or more times. This rearrangement joins TRBV5-1 to TRBJ2-3; weak D call: TRBD2 (5 bases). The V gene's germline CDR1 is SGHRS and CDR2 YFSETQ. The CDR3 is 14 residues long. V was trimmed by 2 bases and J by 2 bases, leaving 9 bases between them. The CDR3 reads CASSFGLSTDTQYF. The CDR3, as DNA: TGCGCCAGCAGCTTCGGACTTTCCACAGATACGCAGTATTTT.

This clonotype was seen ten or more times. The rearrangement links TRBV18 to TRBJ2-7; 7 bases fit TRBD1. The CDR3 extends over 13 amino acids. J gave up 2 bases and V 3 bases, and 1 base lay outside the gene matches. Germline CDR1 KGHSH, CDR2 LQKENI. The CDR3 sequence: CASSPQGAYEQYF. CDR3 DNA: TGTGCCAGCTCACCTCAGGGGGCCTACGAGCAGTACTTC.

In its sample, this clonotype was seen many times. The genes are TRBV5-1 and TRBJ1-1; 7 bases match TRBD1. The trim removed 3 bases at V and 0 bases at J, leaving 5 bases unmatched. In germline, CDR1 is SGHRS, CDR2 YFSETQ. The CDR3 sequence is 15 residues long. CDR3 DNA sequence: TGCGCCAGCAGCTATCCCGGGACAGTGAACACTGAAGCTTTCTTT. This translates into CASSYPGTVNTEAFF.